The entry that follows covers one T cell receptor (beta chain) sequence. Its antigen remains unidentified. A much larger clone differs from this one at a single base, so this may be a read error. The source of the sample is a study of Graves' ophthalmopathy and Graves' hyperthyroidism (dated by TCRdb to about 2018). Background on the whole study: A patient counted as having stable hyperthyroidism if there was no progression to ophthalmopathy within 18 months of follow-up. The study used signatures of the TCR beta repertoire to tell Graves' ophthalmopathy apart from Graves' hyperthyroidism and to predict which patients would progress to ophthalmopathy. In total, around 140 blood samples were TCR-sequenced: under 45 ophthalmopathy, some 75 hyperthyroidism and about 17 hyperthyroidism-to-ophthalmopathy patients. To explore V-J signatures that distinguish ophthalmopathy from hyperthyroidism, a discovery set of about a hundred patients was enrolled, made up of 40 to 45 with ophthalmopathy and some 56 with stable hyperthyroidism. An independent validation cohort was composed of approximately 19 hyperthyroidism patients and 17 patients who later progressed from hyperthyroidism to ophthalmopathy. T-cell repertoires of thyroid tissue and blood were compared in six hyperthyroidism patients. After sampling, hyperthyroidism patients received methimazole starting at 30 mg daily, and ophthalmopathy patients received high-dose intravenous methylprednisolone.

For repertoire sequencing, TCR beta CDR3 regions were amplified from RNA transcripts. The first round of RT-PCR was done with HTBI primers and the Qiagen OneStep RT-PCR kit, and was followed by a second round of multiplex PCR, then size selection and purification. Sequencing of the libraries was carried out on an Illumina HiSeq2000 in paired-end mode with 100 bp reads. The study's own analysis went as follows. Reads were processed with SOAPnuke, discarding reads with adapters, uncalled bases, mean Phred below 15, or no exact constant-primer or identifier match. High-quality paired reads were merged with COPE v1.2.5. Each unique nucleotide sequence was defined as a clonotype, and clonotypes were aligned to IMGT TRB V, D and J references with MiTCR v1.1. The analysis was limited to V-J combinations with a frequency above 0.0001, which together covered 99.2% of repertoires. A TCR clonal expansion and chaos score per V-J combination was defined as the ratio of F50 clonal expansion to chaos observed in the TCRdist matrix. Welch's t-statistics and random forest were used to reduce the features to 13 V-J combinations, which were then used as input to a naive Bayes classifier. The similarity between thyroid and blood repertoires was quantified using the Morisita-Horn index. The public reads were reanalyzed by TCRdb: fastp trimming at Q25, MiXCR alignment, in-frame beta chains only. Rows merge per CDR3 protein into single entries with the most common DNA and genes. These V and J calls are TCRdb output, not the study's own analysis. The sample profile shows approximately 1.2 million distinct CDR3 sequences; less than 45% of them were found once. 8.5% to 14% of the sample rests with the top ten.

Hyperthyroidism patients were newly diagnosed, with disease duration under 2 months, and aged 18 to 65 years. Patients with other autoimmune diseases, uncontrolled infections, pregnancy or lactation were excluded from the study. Diagnosis was based on clinical symptoms, serum thyroxine, TRAb, thyroid ultrasound and orbital computed tomography. Trizol reagent was used to extract the total RNA, and its quality was then checked on an Agilent 2100 Bioanalyzer. Study-wide conclusions, independent of this receptor: Sample size was not predetermined statistically, and investigators were not blinded to group allocation. Most expanded thyroid clonotypes with a frequency above 0.001 also appeared in blood, which suggests that blood repertoires may reflect the immune response in the thyroid. In validation, the model predicted ophthalmopathy progression with 70.59% sensitivity and roughly 78% specificity; 12 predicted patients were CT-confirmed with GO in a median of about 7.1 months. In cross-validation, the 13-signature model distinguished ophthalmopathy from stable hyperthyroidism with about 87% sensitivity and about 81% specificity, and in the test set the corresponding values were roughly 78% and 74%.

This sequence originates from an adult man with Graves' hyperthyroidism. Specimen: peripheral blood or thyroid tissue (not recorded which).

The bases read TGTGCCGGCAGTTTTCATCTGGCGGTCCTCTCCTACGAGCAGTACTTC. This encodes CAGSFHLAVLSYEQYF. In this chain, TRBV28 is recombined with TRBJ2-7; the D gene remains uncertain. From its cysteine to its phenylalanine, the CDR3 spans 16 amino acids. Of all the DNA, just the CDR3 is kept, 48 bases in frame from base 1. Taken from the germline V gene, the CDR1 and CDR2 loops are MDHEN and SYDVKM.